One and the same sample provided the 7 T cell receptor beta chains below, sequenced in a study of cytomegalovirus exposure and HLA in healthy donors. The PCR used 60 Vbeta and 13 Jbeta primers. Here immunoSEQ multiplex PCR was the method, and the copy in TCRdb shows in-frame clones only, minus some. The data contain around 120,000 clones, 63% of them singletons. Input material: PBMCs. The receptors were sampled from a man aged 35 to 55 in good health and CMV-seropositive.

The chain joins TRBV18 to TRBJ2-1; a possible D gene is TRBD1 (5 bases). CDR3 size: 17 residues. The V and J ends lost 1 base and 2 bases respectively, with 15 bases between them. From germline, CDR1 is KGHSH and CDR2 LQKENI. CDR3 DNA sequence: TGTGCCAGCTCACCACGTACACCAGGGTATGCCTACAATGAGCAGTTCTTC. Protein sequence: CASSPRTPGYAYNEQFF.

Notes on this clone: The junction shows a germline mismatch at one end, possibly a read error. V is TRBV7-9 and J is TRBJ1-5; no reliable D call. CDR1 is SEHNR and CDR2 is FQNEAQ in the germline V gene (reference sequence). The CDR3 is 12 residues long. The CDR3 protein is CSSAYSNQPQHF. The DNA for the CDR3 is TGTTCCAGCGCGTATAGCAATCAGCCCCAGCATTTT. Combining the CDR3 with reference TRBV7-9 and TRBJ1-5 gives the whole variable domain DTGVSQNPRHKITKRGQNVTFRCDPISEHNRLYWYRQTLGQGPEFLTYFQNEAQLEKSRLLSDRFSAERPKGSFSTLEIQRTEQGDSAMYLCSSAYSNQPQHFGDGTRLSIL.

The genes are TRBV6-5 and TRBJ1-2; 8 bases line up with TRBD1. Germline CDR1 is MNHEY and CDR2 is SVGAGI. The CDR3 has 14 residues. Trimming removed 10 bases from V and 4 bases from J; junction bases left unmatched: 11. CDR3 protein: CATTRRTGSYGYTF. CDR3 bases: TGTGCCACCACCCGAAGGACAGGGAGCTATGGCTACACCTTC.

The chain carries TRBV18 and TRBJ2-7; a weak D match, TRBD2 (6 bases). The V gene's germline CDR1 is KGHSH and CDR2 LQKENI. The CDR3 runs 14 residues. With 1 base removed from V and 3 bases from J, the gap between germline ends came to 10 bases. This CDR3 is CASSPQEGHYEQYF. The CDR3 DNA is TGTGCCAGCTCACCACAGGAGGGCCACTACGAGCAGTACTTC.

This chain joins TRBV7-9 and TRBJ1-5, with 9 bases aligning to TRBD1. The CDR3 extends over 18 amino acids. Per germline, CDR1 SEHNR and CDR2 FQNEAQ (reference sequence). V gave up 3 bases and J gave up 0 bases; unmatched junction bases: 9. CDR3 sequence: CASSFWGQGSYSNQPQHF. The CDR3, as DNA: TGTGCCAGCAGCTTCTGGGGACAGGGAAGTTATAGCAATCAGCCCCAGCATTTT.

V and J are TRBV7-9 and TRBJ2-7; TRBD2 might be the D (6 bases). This CDR3 has 14 residues. Germline CDR1 reads SEHNR; CDR2 reads FQNEAQ (reference sequence). Trimming cost V 4 bases and J 3 bases, with 13 bases left between them. The DNA of the CDR3 is TGTGCCAGCAGCTCGGGACTCTCATTCTACGAGCAGTACTTC. Amino acid sequence: CASSSGLSFYEQYF.

The rearrangement joins TRBV4-1 to TRBJ2-2, with 7 bases identical to TRBD2. V was clipped by 0 bases and J by 7 bases; unmatched bases: 11. Germline V gene lookup returns CDR1 MGHRA and CDR2 YSYEKL. The CDR3 has 17 amino acids. The CDR3 reads CASSQDGLAAGVGELFF. CDR3 DNA sequence: TGCGCCAGCAGCCAAGACGGGCTAGCGGCCGGGGTCGGGGAGCTGTTTTTT.